Listed here are 14 T cell receptor beta chains from one sample, sequenced in a study of multiple sclerosis patients with progressive multifocal leukoencephalopathy. Libraries were prepared by immunoSEQ multiplex PCR; TCRdb keeps only in-frame clonotypes and omits some of them. The sample lists 30,000 or so clones; roughly 86% were seen once. The time point denotes: time of PML onset. Here the sequenced sample was PBMCs, taken from a patient treated with natalizumab. The receptor source for this set is a woman between 40 and 50 years old with progressive multifocal leukoencephalopathy.

A single count supports this clone. The genes are TRBV12-5 and TRBJ1-6, with no clear D. Deletions cut 0 bases from V and 6 bases from J, with 6 bases between. The germline gives CDR1 LGHNT, CDR2 FRNRAP. The length of the CDR3 is 14 residues. The CDR3 DNA sequence: TGTGCTAGTGGTTTGGTACGGGGTAATTCACCCCTCCACTTT. Protein: CASGLVRGNSPLHF.

The J gene is TRBJ1-6, the V gene TRBV6-5; D uncertain. Germline assignment: CDR1 MNHEY and CDR2 SVGAGI. The CDR3 is 15 amino acids. V shed 7 bases and J shed 0 bases, with 10 bases lying between them. The CDR3 reads CASMGRSSYNSPLHF. CDR3 in DNA: TGTGCCAGCATGGGCCGGAGCTCCTATAATTCACCCCTCCACTTT.

This clone was detected once. The rearrangement joins TRBV30 to TRBJ2-3; D perhaps matches TRBD2 (6 bases). Germline assignment: CDR1 GTSNPN and CDR2 SVGIG (reference sequence). The CDR3 contains 15 residues. Trimming removed 3 bases at V and 1 base at J, with 14 bases between. The CDR3 DNA reads TGTGCCTGGAGCTTCGCTAGCGATGGCACAGATACGCAGTATTTT. Translating it yields CAWSFASDGTDTQYF. The whole variable domain, filled in from reference TRBV30 and TRBJ2-3, reads SQTIHQWPATLVQPVGSPLSLECTVEGTSNPNLYWYRQAAGRGLQLLFYSVGIGQISSEVPQNLSASRPQDRQFILSSKKLLLSDSGFYLCAWSFASDGTDTQYFGPGTRLTVL.

This chain uses TRBV18 with TRBJ2-7; 9 nucleotides align to TRBD1. Germline assignment: CDR1 KGHSH and CDR2 LQKENI. V lost 3 bases to trimming and J lost 5 bases; unmatched junction nucleotides: 2. This CDR3 has 13 amino acids. DNA of the CDR3: TGTGCCAGCTCACCCGGGACAGGGAACGAGCAGTACTTC. This encodes CASSPGTGNEQYF. Together with reference TRBV18 and TRBJ2-7, the CDR3 gives the full variable domain: NAGVMQNPRHLVRRRGQEARLRCSPMKGHSHVYWYRQLPEEGLKFMVYLQKENIIDESGMPKERFSAEFPKEGPSILRIQQVVRGDSAAYFCASSPGTGNEQYFGPGTRLTVT.

The chain employs TRBV30 and TRBJ2-1; the D call may be TRBD1 or TRBD2 (5 bases each). The V and J ends lost 3 bases and 9 bases respectively, with 15 bases between them. The CDR3 contains 13 residues. CDR1 is GTSNPN and CDR2 is SVGIG in the germline V gene (reference sequence). CDR3 region: CAWRHADTSEQFF. DNA of the CDR3: TGTGCCTGGAGGCATGCGGACACTAGTGAGCAGTTCTTC.

This clone was picked up a small number of times. CDR3 nucleotide sequence: TGTGCCTGGAGTACCCGCCGGGACAGACTTCTTGAGCAGTTCTTC. Translation gives CAWSTRRDRLLEQFF. The gene calls are TRBV30 and TRBJ2-1; TRBD1 matches 7 bases. Germline V gene data show CDR1 as GTSNPN and CDR2 as SVGIG (reference sequence). This CDR3 has 15 residues. V gave up 2 bases and J gave up 9 bases; unmatched junction bases: 13. The variable domain in full, with the rest retrieved from reference TRBV30 and TRBJ2-1, is SQTIHQWPATLVQPVGSPLSLECTVEGTSNPNLYWYRQAAGRGLQLLFYSVGIGQISSEVPQNLSASRPQDRQFILSSKKLLLSDSGFYLCAWSTRRDRLLEQFFGPGTRLTVL.

J is TRBJ1-1 and V is TRBV27; 7 bases align to TRBD1. Germline-derived CDR1 and CDR2 are MNHEY and SMNVEV (reference sequence). This CDR3 is built from 14 residues. V lost 6 bases to trimming and J lost 0 bases; unmatched junction nucleotides: 4. CDR3: CASRPRGMNTEAFF. In nucleotides, the CDR3 is TGTGCCAGCAGACCCAGGGGGATGAACACTGAAGCTTTCTTT.

A single count supports this clone. This sequence joins TRBV6-6 and TRBJ2-3, with 8 bases lining up with TRBD1. The CDR3 has 14 residues. The V gene's germline CDR1 is MNHNY and CDR2 SVGAGI (reference sequence). Trimming took 6 bases from V and 2 from J; bases not matched to a gene: 4. The CDR3 region has the DNA TGTGCCAGCAGCCCGGGACAGGTCACAGATACGCAGTATTTT. Translation: CASSPGQVTDTQYF.

The chain employs TRBV5-1 and TRBJ2-7, with 11 bases matching TRBD2. Germline V gene lookup returns CDR1 SGHRS and CDR2 YFSETQ. V trimming: 4 bases; J trimming: 2 bases; junction bases outside the gene matches: 5. CDR3 length equals 15 residues. DNA of the CDR3: TGCGCCAGCAGCACGGAACTAGCGGGAGCCTACGAGCAGTACTTC. Translation: CASSTELAGAYEQYF.

The chain carries TRBV19 and TRBJ2-5, with 8 bases matching TRBD1. Gene TRBJ2-7 matches the end of the DNA better, so the J call may be wrong. Germline-derived CDR1 and CDR2 are LNHDA and SQIVND (reference sequence). CDR3 length: 15 residues. CDR3 protein: CASSLNYRGTYEQYF. DNA of the CDR3: TGTGCCAGTAGTCTCAATTACAGGGGGACCTACGAGCAGTACTTC.

The genes are TRBV18 and TRBJ1-1; 8 positions agree with TRBD1. The J segment lost 4 bases and the V segment lost 6 bases, leaving 13 bases of the junction unmatched. Germline V gene sequence: CDR1 KGHSH, CDR2 LQKENI. The CDR3 has 16 amino acids. CDR3 DNA sequence: TGTGCCAGCTCTCCAAGAACAGGGGGTAGGAGCACTGAAGCTTTCTTT. Translating gives CASSPRTGGRSTEAFF.

The chain recombines TRBV6-5 with TRBJ1-4, with D possibly being TRBD1 (6 bases). This CDR3 has 16 amino acids. The V end was cut by 2 bases, the J end by 8 bases, with 18 bases between. From germline, CDR1 is MNHEY and CDR2 SVGAGI. The CDR3 coding sequence is TGTGCCAGCAGTTACCAGGGGTCTCGGGGATGGGAAAAACTGTTTTTT. Translation gives CASSYQGSRGWEKLFF.

In the case of this clone: This same CDR3 is encoded by further DNA sequences in the sample. The J gene is TRBJ1-2, the V gene TRBV7-2, with TRBD1 matching 7 bases. Losses at the gene ends were 3 bases for V and 8 bases for J; bases not matched to a gene: 9. The CDR3 consists of 14 residues. Germline CDR1 is SGHTA and CDR2 is FQGNSA. In DNA, the CDR3 is TGTGCCAGCAGCTTTTTATCAGGGGGGCGGGGCTACACCTTC. Translation gives CASSFLSGGRGYTF.

This chain joins TRBV10-3 and TRBJ2-7; 10 bases are shared with TRBD1. The CDR3 runs 17 residues. CDR1 and CDR2 from the germline V gene are ENHRY and SYGVKD. J gave up 1 base and V 4 bases, and 10 bases lay outside the gene matches. The DNA of the CDR3 is TGTGCCATCAGTGGGTCACCCGGGGACAGGGGATCCTACGAGCAGTACTTC. Its protein is CAISGSPGDRGSYEQYF.